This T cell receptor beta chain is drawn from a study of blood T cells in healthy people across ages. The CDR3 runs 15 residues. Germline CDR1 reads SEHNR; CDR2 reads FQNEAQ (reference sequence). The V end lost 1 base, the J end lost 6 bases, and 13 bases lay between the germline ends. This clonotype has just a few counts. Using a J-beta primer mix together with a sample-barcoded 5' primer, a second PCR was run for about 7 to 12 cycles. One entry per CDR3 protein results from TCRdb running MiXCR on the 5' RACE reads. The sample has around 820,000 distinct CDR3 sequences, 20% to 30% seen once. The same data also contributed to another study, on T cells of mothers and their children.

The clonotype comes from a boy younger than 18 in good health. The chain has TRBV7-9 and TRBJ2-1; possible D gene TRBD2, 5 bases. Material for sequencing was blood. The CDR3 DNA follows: TGTGCCAGCAGCTTAGGCGGGCCCTTAGTCAATGAGCAGTTCTTC. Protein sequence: CASSLGGPLVNEQFF.